This T cell receptor beta chain derives from a study of shared clonotypes between healthy human individuals. As defined, naive CD8 cells were CD45RO-negative and positively selected for CCR7, with terminally differentiated effector memory CD45RA+ cells excluded. There were no recent acute infections or vaccinations among the donors, who were healthy HIV-negative adults. This was a deep-level run. TCRdb's copy holds only in-frame clones and misses some; the assay was immunoSEQ multiplex PCR. The sample has around 2,100,000 clones, roughly 95% seen once; the top ten hold more than 0.95%. CDR1 is SGHDT and CDR2 is YYEEEE in the germline V gene. V lost 4 bases, J lost 6 bases, and 19 bases lay in between. The length of the CDR3 is 15 residues.

Specimen: naive CD8+ T cells sorted from blood. The clonotype comes from a man between 18 and 35 years old in good health. The chain joins TRBV5-6 to TRBJ1-2; the D gene is possibly TRBD1 (6 bases). The CDR3 nucleotides are TGTGCCAGCAGCAGCTCCTTGGCAGGGGCCCATGGCTACACCTTC. It yields the protein CASSSSLAGAHGYTF.